Sequencing of this T cell receptor (beta chain) was carried out in a study of beta chain features in type 1 diabetes. Per the germline V gene, CDR1 is SGHTA and CDR2 is FQGNSA. This CDR3 contains 16 residues. J was trimmed by 5 bases and V by 0 bases; bases with no gene match: 9. This clone was observed a handful of times. Expressed TCRB transcripts were sequenced because the entire RNA isolate underwent reverse transcription. Clones were sequenced by immunoSEQ multiplex PCR, and TCRdb holds only the in-frame ones, with some missing. The data show a few hundred thousand clones, with roughly 30% seen just once and roughly 4% held by the top ten.

Source material: central memory CD4+ T cells from blood. This clonotype was sampled from a man aged 25 to 40 in good health. The rearrangement joins TRBV7-2 to TRBJ2-5; 7 positions agree with TRBD2. In nucleotides, the CDR3 is TGTGCCAGCAGCTTAGCGGGTTCTATGCGGGAGGAGACCCAGTACTTC. Its protein product is CASSLAGSMREETQYF.